This is a list of T cell receptor beta chains from one sample in a study of tumor-infiltrating lymphocytes in primary liver carcinoma. TCRdb redid the calling of the multiplex PCR reads with MiXCR, one entry per CDR3 protein. The data contain roughly 100,000 distinct CDR3 sequences, around 80% of them singletons. Sequenced: liver tumor tissue from sampling region 3. Receptors were obtained from a man aged 35-49 years with primary liver carcinoma and hepatitis B virus infection. CDR3s include the opening cysteine and the closing phenylalanine or tryptophan. A D gene is named only where the DNA matches it firmly. Size tells how often a clone was seen (once, few, many) or the class of an expanded clone, and some rows leave it out.

j_gene,d_gene,len,abundance,v_gene,CDR3nt,CDR3aa
TRBJ2-1,NA,16,NA,TRBV6-6,TGTGTCATCAGGCCCTACATAGAATCAATCTACAATGAGCAGTTCTTC,CVIRPYIESIYNEQFF
TRBJ1-1,NA,14,NA,TRBV29-1,TGCAGCGTTGATACGGCAGGGAGTTATACTGAAGTTTCCTTT,CSVDTAGSYTEVSF
TRBJ1-2,NA,14,NA,TRBV29-1,TGCAGCGTTGAAGATAGGGGCCTCACTTTGAGGTACACCTTC,CSVEDRGLTLRYTF
TRBJ2-1,TRBD2,15,once,TRBV12-3/TRBV12-4,TGTGTCAGCAGTTTAGAGGGAGGGCGTTACAATGGGCAGTTCTTC,CVSSLEGGRYNGQFF
TRBJ2-6,TRBD1,22,NA,TRBV4-2,TGTGCGAGCAGCCAAGAAGGTTCGGGACAGAGCCTAATCCAATCTGGGGTCAACGACCTGACTTTC,CASSQEGSGQSLIQSGVNDLTF
TRBJ2-3,NA,15,NA,TRBV29-1,TGCAGCGTTATCCCCCCGCAGGGAAGAATAGACACACAGTATTTT,CSVIPPQGRIDTQYF
TRBJ2-3,NA,16,NA,TRBV4-2,TGTGCCAGCAGCCAAGAGTCAGTCCCTCGCGCAGATACCCAGTATTTT,CASSQESVPRADTQYF
TRBJ1-1,NA,15,NA,TRBV10-3,TGTGCCATCAGGGACCAGTCCCGGGGTGTCACTGAAGCTTCTTTT,CAIRDQSRGVTEASF
TRBJ2-1,NA,12,NA,TRBV29-1,TGCAGCGTCCCTAGTGGGAGTCTTGAGCACTTCTTC,CSVPSGSLEHFF
TRBJ2-3,TRBD2,19,NA,TRBV4-2,TGTGCCAGGAGCCAATGGGTAGCGGGAGGGCCGGTTGGGACAGACACGCAGTATTTT,CARSQWVAGGPVGTDTQYF
TRBJ1-1,NA,16,NA,TRBV5-4,TGTGCCAGCAGCTTCGGACTTGGGCGGGAGGACACTGAAGCTTTCTTT,CASSFGLGREDTEAFF
TRBJ1-2,TRBD1,13,NA,TRBV10-2,TGCGCCACCAATCCGGGACAGGGTGCGAGCTACACATTC,CATNPGQGASYTF
TRBJ2-7,NA,12,many,TRBV30,TGTGCCTGGAGCCCAGGGGCCTACGAGCAGTACTTC,CAWSPGAYEQYF
TRBJ2-7,NA,18,NA,TRBV11-2,TGTGCCAGCAGGTTAGGTAGCGGAAGGGCCCGTTTCGCCTACGAGCACTACTTC,CASRLGSGRARFAYEHYF
TRBJ2-1,NA,17,NA,TRBV29-1,TGCAGCGTTGAAGGAAGGGGCCTAGTGGAGACCTACAATGAGCAGTTCTTC,CSVEGRGLVETYNEQFF
TRBJ2-1,NA,13,NA,TRBV30,TGTGCCTGGAGTTGGAGCGCGAGAGGTGAGCAGTTCTTC,CAWSWSARGEQFF
TRBJ2-5,NA,16,NA,TRBV6-7,TGTGCCAGCAGTTACTTCGATGATGCGGACGTCGAGACCCAGTACTTC,CASSYFDDADVETQYF
TRBJ2-2,NA,14,NA,TRBV29-1,TGCAGCGTTGGAACACGGCCAAACACCTGGGAGCTGTTTTTT,CSVGTRPNTWELFF
TRBJ1-1,NA,13,NA,TRBV29-1,TGCAGCGAGACGGGACGGATGAACACTGAAGTTTTCTTT,CSETGRMNTEVFF
TRBJ2-7,NA,13,once,TRBV29-1,TGCAGCGTTTGGACACGGCGGGTGGGGCAGCAGTACTTC,CSVWTRRVGQQYF
TRBJ2-5,TRBD1,17,NA,TRBV6-2/TRBV6-3,TGTGTCAGCAGTCGAACCCCCAGGGGGCGATTCGGCGAGACCCAATACTTC,CVSSRTPRGRFGETQYF
TRBJ2-7,TRBD1,13,NA,TRBV20-1,TGCAGTAGGACCAGGGGGAGATCCTACGAGCAGTACTTC,CSRTRGRSYEQYF
TRBJ2-3,TRBD2,16,once,TRBV12-3/TRBV12-4,TGTGCGAGCACACGGGGACTAGCGGGAGTCAGCGATACGCATTATTTT,CASTRGLAGVSDTHYF